This is a list of T cell receptor beta chains from one sample in a study of T cells in Graves' hyperthyroidism and ophthalmopathy. Each CDR3 protein is one row after TCRdb ran MiXCR on the multiplex PCR reads. The repertoire holds around 420,000 distinct CDR3 sequences, with about an eighth as singletons. Sequencing was performed on blood. The receptors stem from a woman under 30 with Graves' hyperthyroidism. CDR3s include the opening cysteine and the closing phenylalanine or tryptophan. The order of the fields is J gene, D gene, clone size, V gene, CDR3 DNA, CDR3 protein. A D gene is named only where the DNA matches it firmly. Clone size is stated in some rows and not others, as once, few, many or a class when expanded.

TRBJ2-7,NA,NA,TRBV7-2,TGTGCCAGCAGCTTATTAGCGGATAACTCCTACGAGCAGTACTTC,CASSLLADNSYEQYF
TRBJ2-3,NA,NA,TRBV19,TGTGCCAGTAGTATAGGCCCGGTACCTAGCACAGATGCGCAGTATTTT,CASSIGPVPSTDAQYF
TRBJ2-5,TRBD1,few,TRBV20-1,TGCAGTGCTAGAAACAGGGGCCAAGAGACCCAGTACTTC,CSARNRGQETQYF
TRBJ2-3,TRBD2,NA,TRBV9,TGTGCCAGCAGCGGAGGGACTAGCGGGAGCACAGATACGCAGTATTTT,CASSGGTSGSTDTQYF
TRBJ1-2,NA,few,TRBV28,TGTGCCAGCGGGGGAGGGGGAGGCTACACCTTC,CASGGGGGYTF
TRBJ2-7,NA,NA,TRBV7-2,TGTGCCAGTAGATGGACAATATACTCCTACGAGCAGTACTTC,CASRWTIYSYEQYF
TRBJ2-7,NA,many,TRBV14,TGTGCCAGCAGCCAATCACACCAGGGCGAGCAGTACTTC,CASSQSHQGEQYF
TRBJ1-4,NA,many,TRBV2,TGTGCCAGCACCGGGACAACTAATGAAAAACTGTTTTTT,CASTGTTNEKLFF
TRBJ2-3,TRBD2,many,TRBV12-3/TRBV12-4,TGTGCCAGCAGTCCACTACTAGCGGGAGTAGCGGATACGCAGTATTTT,CASSPLLAGVADTQYF
TRBJ1-1,TRBD1,NA,TRBV5-1,TGCGCCAGCAGCTTGTTCCAGGGGGTTAATGAAGCTTTCTTT,CASSLFQGVNEAFF
TRBJ1-5,TRBD1,many,TRBV6-1,TGTGCCAGCAGCGAAGGGACAGCCTATAGCAATCAGCCCCAGCATTTT,CASSEGTAYSNQPQHF
TRBJ2-5,TRBD1,few,TRBV7-2,TGTGCCAGCAGCGGTAGACAGGGAGAGACCCAGTACTTC,CASSGRQGETQYF
TRBJ2-1,TRBD1,NA,TRBV20-1,TGCAGTGCCGCCAGGGGGCGCAGGGATGAGCAGTTCTTC,CSAARGRRDEQFF
TRBJ2-1,TRBD1,many,TRBV7-7,TGTGCTAGCAGCAACGGACAGGGGGACAATGAGCAGTTCTTC,CASSNGQGDNEQFF
TRBJ1-1,NA,NA,TRBV4-1,TGCGCCAGCAGCATTTTTGGGGGGAAGGGCACTGAAGCTTTCTTT,CASSIFGGKGTEAFF
TRBJ2-1,TRBD2,few,TRBV9,TGTGCCAGCAGCGTCGATAGACTAGCGGGAGATTTTGGTGAGCAGTTCTTC,CASSVDRLAGDFGEQFF
TRBJ2-1,TRBD1,many,TRBV7-3,TGTGCCAGCAGCTTAAGTGGAGGACAGGCTAAAAACAATGAGCAGTTCTTC,CASSLSGGQAKNNEQFF
TRBJ1-1,NA,many,TRBV7-9,TGTGCCAGCAGCTTTGAGACGAACACTGAAGCTTTCTTT,CASSFETNTEAFF
TRBJ2-7,NA,few,TRBV19,TGTGCCAGTACCGCGGAAGGGCGCTACGAGCAGTACTTC,CASTAEGRYEQYF
TRBJ1-2,TRBD1,few,TRBV19,TGTGCCAGTAGTCCAACCGGGACAGCGACCTATGGCTACACCTTC,CASSPTGTATYGYTF